Listed here are 8 T cell receptor beta chains from one sample, sequenced in a study of cytomegalovirus exposure and HLA in healthy donors. Both 60 Vbeta primers and 13 Jbeta primers went into the PCR. The method was immunoSEQ multiplex PCR; TCRdb's version includes in-frame clones alone and lacks a portion of them. The sample shows some 200,000 clones, around 74% of them seen only once. Sequencing was performed on PBMCs. The receptors stem from a girl aged 5 to 17 in good health and CMV-seropositive.

This clone was recorded only once. The V gene is TRBV11-3, the J gene TRBJ1-2; D possibly corresponds to TRBD1 (6 bases). CDR1 is SGHNT, CDR2 YENEEA, per germline. This CDR3 is 13 amino acids long. The V gene lost 0 bases and the J gene lost 5 bases, with 7 bases spanning the gap. The CDR3 region is CASSLEGGYGYTF. The CDR3 coding sequence is TGTGCCAGCAGCTTAGAAGGGGGTTATGGCTACACCTTC. Complete variable domain (other parts from reference TRBV11-3 and TRBJ1-2): EAGVVQSPRYKIIEKKQPVAFWCNPISGHNTLYWYLQNLGQGPELLIRYENEEAVDDSQLPKDRFSAERLKGVDSTLKIQPAELGDSAVYLCASSLEGGYGYTFGSGTRLTVV.

This clone was observed a handful of times. The rearrangement links TRBV4-2 to TRBJ2-5; 9 positions agree with TRBD2. J lost 5 bases, V lost 1 base, and 11 bases had no gene match. CDR1 and CDR2 from the germline V gene are LGHNA and YNFKEQ. CDR3 size: 17 residues. The CDR3 DNA reads TGTGCCAGCAGCCAAGGTGCGGGGGGGGCTGGTGGGGAGACCCAGTACTTC. Its translation: CASSQGAGGAGGETQYF.

This chain connects TRBV9 to TRBJ2-7; 8 bases agree with TRBD2. Trimming removed 4 bases from V and 5 bases from J; junction bases left unmatched: 8. Germline lookup yields CDR1 SGDLS and CDR2 YYNGEE. This CDR3 comprises 14 residues. The CDR3 spells CASSSGTSFHEQYF. For the CDR3, the DNA is TGTGCCAGCAGCAGCGGGACTAGTTTCCACGAGCAGTACTTC.

The genes are TRBV7-8 and TRBJ1-1; D unresolved. V lost 5 bases and J 1 base, leaving 14 bases between the germline ends. CDR1 is SGHVS and CDR2 is FQNEAQ in the germline V gene. CDR3 length: 15 amino acids. The CDR3 spells CASSVYSSANTEAFF. CDR3 nucleotide sequence: TGTGCCAGCAGCGTCTACAGCTCTGCGAACACTGAAGCTTTCTTT.

The gene calls are TRBV7-9 and TRBJ1-6; 8 bases match TRBD1. This CDR3 comprises 14 residues. Germline V gene data show CDR1 as SEHNR and CDR2 as FQNEAQ (reference sequence). V lost 5 bases, J lost 9 bases, and 6 bases stayed unmatched. CDR3 sequence: CASSQTGGASPLHF. The CDR3 coding sequence is TGTGCCAGCAGCCAAACAGGGGGAGCTTCACCCCTCCACTTT.

The chain uses TRBV11-2 and TRBJ1-1; D ambiguous. Trimming pared 8 bases from V and 6 bases from J, leaving 19 bases between. In germline, CDR1 is SGHAT, CDR2 FQNNGV. CDR3 length: 14 amino acids. The CDR3 here is CASSPGLGLAEAFF. Here the CDR3 DNA reads TGTGCCAGCTCGCCCGGACTGGGGTTGGCTGAAGCTTTCTTT. Looking up the rest from reference TRBV11-2 and TRBJ1-1 gives the full variable domain: EAGVAQSPRYKIIEKRQSVAFWCNPISGHATLYWYQQILGQGPKLLIQFQNNGVVDDSQLPKDRFSAERLKGVDSTLKIQPAKLEDSAVYLCASSPGLGLAEAFFGQGTRLTVV.

The chain joins TRBV6-5 to TRBJ2-5; 10 bases match TRBD1. This CDR3 region has 15 residues. Germline lookup yields CDR1 MNHEY and CDR2 SVGAGI. The V segment lost 6 bases and the J segment 2 bases; nucleotides outside the gene matches: 6. CDR3 coding DNA: TGTGCCAGCAGAAGACAGGGGGCTTCGCAAGAGACCCAGTACTTC. Translation: CASRRQGASQETQYF.

V usage is TRBV6-1 and J usage is TRBJ2-7; TRBD1 agrees at 10 bases. This CDR3 region has 12 residues. CDR1 and CDR2 (germline): MNHNS, SASEGT. The trim removed 6 bases at V and 4 bases at J, leaving 0 bases unmatched. The chain's CDR3 is CASRDRGYEQYF. CDR3 DNA: TGTGCCAGCAGGGACAGGGGGTACGAGCAGTACTTC.